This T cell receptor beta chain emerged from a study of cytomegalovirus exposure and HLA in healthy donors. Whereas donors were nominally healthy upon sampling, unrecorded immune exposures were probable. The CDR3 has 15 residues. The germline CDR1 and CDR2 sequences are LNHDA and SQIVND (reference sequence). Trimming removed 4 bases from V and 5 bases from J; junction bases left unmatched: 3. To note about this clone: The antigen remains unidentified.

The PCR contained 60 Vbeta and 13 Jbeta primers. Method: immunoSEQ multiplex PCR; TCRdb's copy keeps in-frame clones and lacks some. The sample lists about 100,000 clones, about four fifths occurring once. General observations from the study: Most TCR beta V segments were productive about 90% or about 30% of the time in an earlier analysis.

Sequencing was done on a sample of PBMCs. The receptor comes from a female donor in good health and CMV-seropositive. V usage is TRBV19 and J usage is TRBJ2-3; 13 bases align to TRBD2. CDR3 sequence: CASSRTSGSLDTQYF. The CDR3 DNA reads TGTGCCAGTAGTAGGACTAGCGGGAGTTTAGATACGCAGTATTTT.